The 23 T cell receptor beta chains below were found in one sample sequenced in a study of blood T cell repertoires in COVID-19. The table came from immunoSEQ multiplex PCR; TCRdb's copy has only in-frame clones and leaves some out. The table includes over 65,000 clones, 82% detected once. The material sequenced was peripheral blood. The receptors shown here come from a man older than 75 with active COVID-19.

The rearrangement uses TRBV5-4 and TRBJ1-6; 8 bases are shared with TRBD1. V shed 4 bases, J shed 5 bases, and the junction held 11 bases outside the gene matches. Germline CDR1 reads SGHNT; CDR2 reads YYREEE (reference sequence). The CDR3 has 17 amino acids. Here the CDR3 DNA reads TGTGCCAGCAGCACAAAACAGGGGGTCATAGATAATTCACCCCTCCACTTT. Amino acids: CASSTKQGVIDNSPLHF.

The chain recombines TRBV3-1 (or the pseudogene TRBV3-2) with TRBJ2-1; TRBD1 might be the D (8 bases). The CDR3 is made up of 11 amino acids. Germline CDR1 reads LGHDT; CDR2 reads YNNKEL (reference sequence). The V end lost 6 bases, the J end lost 10 bases, and 10 bases lay between the germline ends. The CDR3 DNA follows: TGTGCCAGCAGACAGGGGGGGGAGCAGTTCTTC. Translating it yields CASRQGGEQFF.

The V call is TRBV2, the J call TRBJ2-1, with D unresolved. CDR1 and CDR2 (germline): SNHLY, FYNNEI. Trimming stripped 4 bases from V and 0 bases from J, with 10 bases between. This CDR3 contains 15 residues. CDR3 region: CASSVRSSSYNEQFF. Here the CDR3 DNA reads TGTGCCAGCAGTGTTAGATCTAGCTCCTACAATGAGCAGTTCTTC.

The chain recombines TRBV6-5 with TRBJ2-2, with 11 nucleotides matching TRBD1. The CDR3 is made up of 15 amino acids. Germline V gene lookup returns CDR1 MNHEY and CDR2 SVGAGI. The V segment lost 5 bases and the J segment 6 bases; nucleotides outside the gene matches: 5. The CDR3 DNA sequence: TGTGCCAGCAGTACACCGGGACAGGGGGCCGGGGAGCTGTTTTTT. This codes for CASSTPGQGAGELFF.

This chain uses TRBV7-8 with TRBJ1-1; possibly TRBD1 for D (6 bases). Trimming took off 0 bases at V and 6 bases at J, with 14 bases between the two ends. Germline CDR1 is SGHVS and CDR2 is FQNEAQ. The CDR3 covers 15 residues. CDR3 in DNA: TGTGCCAGCAGCTTAGCGCTGGGGGCTTTCTCTGAAGCTTTCTTT. Protein product: CASSLALGAFSEAFF.

V is TRBV18 and J is TRBJ2-4; D is ambiguous. The germline CDR1 and CDR2 sequences are KGHSH and LQKENI. The CDR3 covers 13 residues. V was cut by 2 bases and J by 5 bases, with 7 bases left in between. For the CDR3, the DNA is TGTGCCAGCTCACCAAACAGACAAAACATTCAGTACTTC. This codes for CASSPNRQNIQYF. The full variable domain, rest sourced from reference TRBV18 and TRBJ2-4, is NAGVMQNPRHLVRRRGQEARLRCSPMKGHSHVYWYRQLPEEGLKFMVYLQKENIIDESGMPKERFSAEFPKEGPSILRIQQVVRGDSAAYFCASSPNRQNIQYFGAGTRLSVL.

The J gene is TRBJ2-1, the V gene TRBV18; D is ambiguous. The germline V gene has CDR1 KGHSH and CDR2 LQKENI. V shed 3 bases and J shed 8 bases, with 5 bases lying between them. The CDR3 runs 11 residues. CDR3 sequence: CASSPRDEQFF. The CDR3 nucleotides read TGTGCCAGCTCACCCCGGGATGAGCAGTTCTTC.

The chain recombines TRBV7-8 with TRBJ2-7, with D tentatively TRBD2 (6 bases). Deletions cut 4 bases from V and 2 bases from J, with 18 bases between. Germline loops: CDR1 SGHVS, CDR2 FQNEAQ. CDR3 length: 16 residues. The CDR3: CASSSPGLTVTYEQYF. The CDR3 nucleotides are TGTGCCAGCAGCTCCCCGGGACTCACGGTTACCTACGAGCAGTACTTC. The variable domain in full, completed from reference TRBV7-8 and TRBJ2-7, reads GAGVSQSPRYKVAKRGQDVALRCDPISGHVSLFWYQQALGQGPEFLTYFQNEAQLDKSGLPSDRFFAERPEGSVSTLKIQRTQQEDSAVYLCASSSPGLTVTYEQYFGPGTRLTVT.

The CDR3 loop is CASSNTRGDTQYF. As DNA, the CDR3 is TGTGCCAGCAGTAACACTAGAGGGGATACGCAGTATTTT. This rearrangement joins TRBV12-3 or TRBV12-4 to TRBJ2-3, with D perhaps TRBD2 (5 bases). The CDR3 consists of 13 residues. V lost 5 bases, J lost 6 bases, and 12 bases lay in between.

The genes are TRBV4-1 and TRBJ2-7, with 8 nucleotides matching TRBD2. The germline CDR1 and CDR2 sequences are MGHRA and YSYEKL. J gave up 5 bases and V 4 bases, and 10 bases lay outside the gene matches. This CDR3 region has 15 residues. CDR3 in amino acids: CASSRSRGGFNEQYF. CDR3 in DNA: TGCGCCAGCAGCCGTTCTCGGGGGGGATTCAACGAGCAGTACTTC.

This clone has only one observation. This chain connects TRBV6-1 to TRBJ2-2, with TRBD2 as a possible D gene (6 bases). The CDR3 is 16 residues long. Germline-derived CDR1 and CDR2 are MNHNS and SASEGT. V gave up 4 bases and J gave up 2 bases, with 14 bases separating them. CDR3 sequence: CASSVITSFNTGELFF. The CDR3 DNA reads as TGTGCCAGCAGTGTAATCACTAGCTTCAACACCGGGGAGCTGTTTTTT.

The chain is built from TRBV6-6 and TRBJ2-2; TRBD1 might be the D (6 bases). CDR1 is MNHNY and CDR2 is SVGAGI in the germline V gene (reference sequence). The CDR3 spans 15 residues. V was pared by 2 bases and J by 4 bases, with 11 bases between. Here the CDR3 DNA reads TGTGCCAGCAGTTACGGGGGCCCCAGCACCGGGGAGCTGTTTTTT. Its translation is CASSYGGPSTGELFF.

The chain uses TRBV6-5 and TRBJ1-1; D might be TRBD1 (6 bases). The V end lost 5 bases, the J end lost 5 bases, and 18 bases lay between the germline ends. There are 15 residues in the CDR3. CDR1 is MNHEY and CDR2 is SVGAGI in the germline V gene. The CDR3 sequence is CASSLGPGRGTEAFF. In DNA, the CDR3 is TGTGCCAGCAGTCTCGGACCAGGGAGGGGGACTGAAGCTTTCTTT.

This chain links TRBV5-5 with TRBJ1-2; D possibly corresponds to TRBD1 (5 bases). Germline-derived CDR1 and CDR2 are SGHKS and YYEKEE (reference sequence). The V gene lost 4 bases and the J gene lost 4 bases, with 17 bases spanning the gap. The length of the CDR3 is 15 residues. The CDR3 here is CASSPGVTPPYGYTF. CDR3 DNA: TGTGCCAGCAGCCCGGGGGTGACCCCCCCCTATGGCTACACCTTC.

This sequence joins TRBV7-2 and TRBJ2-2; TRBD2 matches 16 bases. V shed 6 bases and J 3 bases; nucleotides not matched to a gene: 1. The CDR3 contains 16 residues. Germline CDR1 SGHTA, CDR2 FQGNSA. The CDR3 bases are TGTGCCAGCAGGGGACTAGCGGGAGGGTACACCGGGGAGCTGTTTTTT. Translated, it gives CASRGLAGGYTGELFF.

The chain carries TRBV6-6 and TRBJ2-5, with 11 nucleotides matching TRBD2. Germline values: CDR1 MNHNY, CDR2 SVGAGI (reference sequence). With V trimmed by 11 bases and J by 2 bases, 7 bases remained unmatched. The CDR3 spans 14 residues. The CDR3 DNA follows: TGTGCCTCTCGGGGACTAGCGGCACAAGAGACCCAGTACTTC. It specifies CASRGLAAQETQYF.

This sequence joins TRBV5-1 and TRBJ2-7; D not resolved. The germline gives CDR1 SGHRS, CDR2 YFSETQ. The germline V and J ends were trimmed by 0 bases and 3 bases, with 13 bases remaining between them. The CDR3 has 15 amino acids. The DNA for the CDR3 is TGCGCCAGCAGCTTGGCGGATACGGAGCTCTACGAGCAGTACTTC. It codes for CASSLADTELYEQYF.

This sequence joins TRBV9 and TRBJ1-1; TRBD1 matches 12 bases. The CDR3 extends over 15 amino acids. Germline assignment: CDR1 SGDLS and CDR2 YYNGEE. V shed 4 bases and J 12 bases; nucleotides not matched to a gene: 13. The CDR3 region is CASSTGQGANVVTFF. The CDR3 DNA is TGTGCCAGCAGCACGGGACAGGGGGCAAACGTGGTAACTTTCTTT.

Here the CDR3 reads CASSLVGLAGVQFF. The CDR3 DNA reads as TGTGCCAGCAGCTTGGTTGGACTAGCGGGAGTTCAGTTCTTC. The chain is built from TRBV5-8 and TRBJ2-1; TRBD2 matches 13 bases. CDR1 SGHTS and CDR2 YDEGEE come from the germline V gene. The CDR3 runs to 14 residues. V trimming: 0 bases; J trimming: 13 bases; junction bases outside the gene matches: 4.

This chain links TRBV3-1 (or the pseudogene TRBV3-2) with TRBJ1-6; a weak D match, TRBD1 (5 bases). This CDR3 is 15 amino acids long. The V gene's germline CDR1 is LGHDT and CDR2 YNNKEL (reference sequence). V was shortened by 0 bases and J by 8 bases, with 11 bases between the two germline ends. The CDR3 reads CASSQDRGEYSPLHF. CDR3 DNA sequence: TGTGCCAGCAGCCAAGATAGGGGCGAATATTCACCCCTCCACTTT.

V gene TRBV27 combines with J gene TRBJ2-6; D remains ambiguous. V lost 6 bases, J lost 0 bases, and 9 bases lay in between. The CDR3 consists of 15 residues. Germline loops: CDR1 MNHEY, CDR2 SMNVEV (reference sequence). CDR3 amino acids: CASSLTHSGANVLTF. Written as DNA, the CDR3 is TGTGCCAGCAGCTTAACTCACTCTGGGGCCAACGTCCTGACTTTC.

The chain employs TRBV15 and TRBJ2-5; no clear D gene. The CDR3 is made up of 15 amino acids. Germline V gives CDR1 LNHNV, CDR2 YYDKDF (reference sequence). V dropped 0 bases and J dropped 2 bases, with 10 bases sitting between them. The CDR3 region is CATSRDHGRQETQYF. For the CDR3, the DNA is TGTGCCACCAGCAGAGATCACGGCAGGCAAGAGACCCAGTACTTC.

The chain employs TRBV6-6 and TRBJ1-1; D is perhaps TRBD1 (6 bases). This CDR3 region has 15 residues. The V gene's germline CDR1 is MNHNY and CDR2 SVGAGI (reference sequence). Trimming took off 6 bases at V and 6 bases at J, with 20 bases between the two ends. The CDR3 coding sequence is TGTGCCAGCAGCCGAGCCGACAGGTTTGGGTCTGAAGCTTTCTTT. It specifies CASSRADRFGSEAFF.